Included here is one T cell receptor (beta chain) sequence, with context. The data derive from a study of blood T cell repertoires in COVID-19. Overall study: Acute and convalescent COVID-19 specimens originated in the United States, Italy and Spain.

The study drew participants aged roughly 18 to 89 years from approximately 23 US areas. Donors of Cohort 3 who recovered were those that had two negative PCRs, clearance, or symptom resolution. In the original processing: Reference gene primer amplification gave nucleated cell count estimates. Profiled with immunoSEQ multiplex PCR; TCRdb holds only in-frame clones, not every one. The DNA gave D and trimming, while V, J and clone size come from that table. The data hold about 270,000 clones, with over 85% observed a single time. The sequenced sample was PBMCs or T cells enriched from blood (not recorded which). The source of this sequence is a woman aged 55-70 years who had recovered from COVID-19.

Here the CDR3 reads CASSPQSNQPQHF. In DNA, the CDR3 is TGTGCCAGCAGTCCACAGAGCAATCAGCCCCAGCATTTT. This chain links TRBV2 with TRBJ1-5; D is uncertain. The CDR3 loop spans 13 amino acids. V was trimmed by 5 bases and J by 1 base, leaving 6 bases between them. Germline CDR1 reads SNHLY; CDR2 reads FYNNEI.